This passage covers 23 T cell receptor beta chains from one sample sequenced in a study of T cells after yellow fever vaccination. TCRdb re-called the 5' RACE reads through MiXCR, storing one row per CDR3 protein. The table lists 500,000 to 650,000 distinct CDR3 sequences, around an eighth of them singletons. The starting material was PBMCs, obtained on the day of the yellow fever booster vaccination. These receptors all come from a man in his thirties or forties who received the YFV17D yellow fever vaccine.

The chain is built from TRBV20-1 and TRBJ2-1, with 8 bases that match TRBD2. The CDR3 is 16 residues long. V shed 0 bases and J 2 bases; nucleotides not matched to a gene: 6. Germline CDR1 is DFQATT and CDR2 is SNEGSKA (reference sequence). Written as DNA, the CDR3 is TGCAGTGCTAGAGACTTGGCGGGAGGACCCTACAATGAGCAGTTCTTC. It encodes CSARDLAGGPYNEQFF.

This clonotype was seen a few times. The J gene is TRBJ1-1, the V gene TRBV9, with TRBD1 identical over 10 bases. The germline gives CDR1 SGDLS, CDR2 YYNGEE. Losses at the gene ends were 4 bases for V and 3 bases for J; bases not matched to a gene: 3. CDR3 length equals 14 residues. The CDR3 bases are TGTGCCAGCAGCCGGGACAGGGGATACACTGAAGCTTTCTTT. Protein product: CASSRDRGYTEAFF.

This clonotype has a handful of counts. J is TRBJ2-1 and V is TRBV5-1; D remains unclear. CDR1 is SGHRS and CDR2 is YFSETQ in the germline V gene. The germline V and J ends were trimmed by 3 bases and 6 bases, with 13 bases remaining between them. This CDR3 spans 14 amino acids. The CDR3 DNA sequence: TGCGCCAGCAGCTCGGGTTCTGGGCTCAATGAGCAGTTCTTC. It is translated as CASSSGSGLNEQFF.

This sequence joins TRBV14 and TRBJ2-2; 8 nucleotides align to TRBD1. This CDR3 spans 15 amino acids. After removal of 2 bases from V and 7 bases from J, the junction contained 6 bases not matched to a gene. Germline assignment: CDR1 SGHDN and CDR2 FVKESK. The CDR3 loop reads CASSQWGQAGGELFF. The DNA of the CDR3 is TGTGCCAGCAGCCAATGGGGACAGGCTGGCGGGGAGCTGTTTTTT.

CDR3 nucleotides: TGTGCCAGCAGCGCCAAACTAGCGGCGCATAAGAATGAGCAGTTCTTC. This encodes CASSAKLAAHKNEQFF. The gene calls are TRBV5-6 and TRBJ2-1; TRBD2 aligns across 8 bases. This CDR3 region has 16 residues. V lost 4 bases, J lost 7 bases, and 13 bases stayed unmatched. Germline-derived CDR1 and CDR2 are SGHDT and YYEEEE.

The chain joins TRBV10-3 to TRBJ2-2; 7 bases agree with TRBD2. The trim removed 6 bases at V and 0 bases at J, leaving 4 bases unmatched. The germline gives CDR1 ENHRY, CDR2 SYGVKD. This CDR3 is built from 15 residues. The CDR3 loop reads CAIRDGRSNTGELFF. CDR3 nucleotides: TGTGCCATCAGGGACGGGAGGTCGAACACCGGGGAGCTGTTTTTT.

This clonotype was seen many times. V is TRBV10-3 and J is TRBJ2-1; 12 positions match TRBD2. The germline gives CDR1 ENHRY, CDR2 SYGVKD. The V segment lost 3 bases and the J segment 1 base; nucleotides outside the gene matches: 7. CDR3 length: 18 residues. DNA for the CDR3: TGTGCCATCAGTGACCAGTGGACTAGCGGGACTTCCTACAATGAGCAGTTCTTC. This encodes CAISDQWTSGTSYNEQFF.

The chain joins TRBV5-1 to TRBJ2-7; TRBD2 matches 15 bases. The CDR3 spans 20 residues. Looked up from germline, CDR1 is SGHRS and CDR2 is YFSETQ. The trim removed 4 bases at V and 1 base at J, leaving 15 bases unmatched. CDR3 loop: CASSKGLAGGFSVKSYEQYF. The CDR3 DNA sequence: TGCGCCAGCAGCAAGGGACTAGCGGGAGGCTTTTCTGTAAAGTCCTACGAGCAGTACTTC.

The chain carries TRBV5-6 and TRBJ2-5, with D perhaps TRBD2 (6 bases). Germline V gene data show CDR1 as SGHDT and CDR2 as YYEEEE. V lost 4 bases to trimming and J lost 6 bases, with 28 bases between them. This CDR3 has 18 amino acids. DNA of the CDR3: TGTGCCAGCAGCACCCCGTCGGGGACTTCGGACCCGAAGAAGACCCAGTACTTC. This encodes CASSTPSGTSDPKKTQYF.

The chain links TRBV5-8 to TRBJ2-5; D ambiguous. The CDR3 sequence is 13 residues long. The V and J ends lost 4 bases and 5 bases respectively, with 12 bases between them. Germline assignment: CDR1 SGHTS and CDR2 YDEGEE. The CDR3 region is CASSMGLMETQYF. In DNA form, the CDR3 reads TGTGCCAGCAGCATGGGCCTGATGGAGACCCAGTACTTC.

The V call is TRBV7-9, the J call TRBJ2-5, with unresolved D. Trimming removed 4 bases from V and 5 bases from J, with 17 bases in between. CDR3 size: 15 residues. The germline V gene has CDR1 SEHNR and CDR2 FQNEAQ (reference sequence). CDR3 sequence reads: CASSSRPDKQETQYF. The CDR3 DNA is TGTGCCAGCAGCTCCCGACCTGACAAGCAGGAGACCCAGTACTTC.

In this sample, this clonotype turned up many times. This chain uses TRBV4-2 with TRBJ2-3; possibly TRBD2 for D (6 bases). The CDR3 is made up of 15 amino acids. Germline CDR1 and CDR2: LGHNA and YNFKEQ. Trimming removed 3 bases from V and 4 bases from J, with 14 bases in between. DNA for the CDR3: TGTGCCAGCAGCCAGACGGAGGGCGGGTCAGATACGCAGTATTTT. Translated: CASSQTEGGSDTQYF.

This clonotype appeared a few times. J is TRBJ2-3 and V is TRBV4-2; 13 bases fit TRBD2. V lost 8 bases, J lost 6 bases, and 5 bases stayed unmatched. Germline-derived CDR1 and CDR2 are LGHNA and YNFKEQ. There are 14 residues in the CDR3. CDR3 coding DNA: TGTGCCAGCGGACTAGCGGGAGAAGGCGATACGCAGTATTTT. Translated, it gives CASGLAGEGDTQYF.

This clonotype has a handful of counts. The genes are TRBV9 and TRBJ2-5, with 7 nucleotides matching TRBD1. Germline V gene data show CDR1 as SGDLS and CDR2 as YYNGEE. V shed 4 bases and J 1 base; nucleotides not matched to a gene: 4. CDR3 length: 14 amino acids. CDR3 protein: CASSTGTAQETQYF. CDR3 nucleotide sequence: TGTGCCAGCAGCACTGGGACAGCCCAAGAGACCCAGTACTTC.

This clonotype was picked up many times. The CDR3 coding sequence is TGTGCCACCAGTGATTTTGGGGGGGAGACATACAATGAGCAGTTCTTC. Amino acids: CATSDFGGETYNEQFF. The chain recombines TRBV24-1 with TRBJ2-1, with 7 bases lining up with TRBD2. CDR1 is KGHDR and CDR2 is SFDVKD in the germline V gene. J gave up 4 bases and V 1 base, and 6 bases lay outside the gene matches. This CDR3 has 16 residues.

This chain connects TRBV15 to TRBJ2-3; no clear D. Trimming removed 8 bases at V and 2 bases at J, with 17 bases between. The CDR3 length is 15 residues. Germline CDR1 and CDR2: LNHNV and YYDKDF (reference sequence). The CDR3 nucleotides are TGTGCCACCCTTAACAGCCGAGAGAACACAGATACGCAGTATTTT. This sequence encodes CATLNSRENTDTQYF.

Written as DNA, the CDR3 is TGTGCCAGCAGCTTGTGGACTGGCGATACGCAGTATTTT. Translated: CASSLWTGDTQYF. The J gene is TRBJ2-3, the V gene TRBV5-4; D may be TRBD2 (5 bases). Germline-derived CDR1 and CDR2 are SGHNT and YYREEE (reference sequence). The V gene lost 1 base and the J gene lost 6 bases, with 9 bases spanning the gap. This CDR3 spans 13 amino acids.

This clonotype occurred a few times. CDR3 protein: CASSRSRDTEAFF. DNA for the CDR3: TGTGCCAGCAGCCGGAGCAGGGACACTGAAGCTTTCTTT. The chain carries TRBV12-3 or TRBV12-4 and TRBJ1-1; weak D call: TRBD1 (5 bases). Trimming removed 6 bases at V and 3 bases at J, with 11 bases between. The CDR3 has 13 amino acids.

The rearrangement links TRBV3-1 to TRBJ2-7; 7 bases line up with TRBD2. This CDR3 region has 15 residues. Germline loops: CDR1 LGHDT, CDR2 YNNKEL (reference sequence). The J segment lost 2 bases and the V segment lost 5 bases, leaving 9 bases of the junction unmatched. The CDR3 DNA reads TGTGCCAGCAGCGGATTCCGGGACTACACCTACGAGCAGTACTTC. Translation gives CASSGFRDYTYEQYF.

The genes are TRBV11-3 and TRBJ1-1, with D possibly matching TRBD1 (6 bases). This CDR3 is built from 16 residues. Trimming stripped 3 bases from V and 2 bases from J, with 16 bases between. Germline values: CDR1 SGHNT, CDR2 YENEEA. CDR3 DNA: TGTGCCAGCAGCTTTTCAGCAGGGGAATTTAACACTGAAGCTTTCTTT. This encodes CASSFSAGEFNTEAFF.

V and J are TRBV29-1 and TRBJ2-7; 8 positions match TRBD2. The CDR3 consists of 13 residues. After removal of 6 bases from V and 2 bases from J, the junction contained 6 bases not matched to a gene. CDR1 is SQVTM, CDR2 ANQGSEA, per germline. CDR3 region: CSVLTSETYEQYF. The CDR3 DNA sequence: TGCAGCGTCCTGACTAGCGAGACCTACGAGCAGTACTTC.

This clonotype was observed a handful of times. The chain is built from TRBV6-1 and TRBJ2-7, with 9 bases matching TRBD1. J gave up 6 bases and V 5 bases, and 11 bases lay outside the gene matches. This CDR3 has 15 amino acids. Germline CDR1 is MNHNS and CDR2 is SASEGT. CDR3 residues: CASSRSRDRAPEQYF. In DNA form, the CDR3 reads TGTGCCAGCAGTCGTAGCCGGGACAGGGCCCCCGAGCAGTACTTC.

This clonotype was seen a handful of times. The gene calls are TRBV7-6 and TRBJ2-1; TRBD2 matches 8 bases. V lost 0 bases and J lost 8; bases outside the gene matches: 18. This CDR3 has 19 residues. Germline CDR1 SGHVS, CDR2 FNYEAQ. The CDR3 spells CASSLASQPGLETHYEQFF. The CDR3 DNA sequence: TGTGCCAGCAGCTTAGCTTCGCAGCCGGGACTAGAAACCCACTATGAGCAGTTCTTC.